Shown below are 14 T cell receptor beta chains from a single sample sequenced in a study of blood T cell repertoires in COVID-19. This table comes from immunoSEQ multiplex PCR, and its TCRdb copy is limited to in-frame clones, with some not included. Here the sample spans fewer than 300,000 clones, 86% being singletons. What was sequenced was peripheral blood. Source of these receptors: a woman in her twenties or thirties with COVID-19, enrolled during active disease.

The chain combines TRBV5-4 with TRBJ1-2; 9 nucleotides agree with TRBD1. The germline CDR1 and CDR2 sequences are SGHNT and YYREEE (reference sequence). V dropped 3 bases and J dropped 8; count of bases not matched to a gene: 5. The CDR3 is 13 amino acids. This CDR3 reads CASSSWTGDGYTF. CDR3 nucleotides: TGTGCCAGCAGCTCCTGGACAGGGGACGGCTACACCTTC.

The chain uses TRBV4-1 and TRBJ1-4; D uncertain. The V end lost 3 bases, the J end lost 14 bases, and 16 bases lay between the germline ends. CDR3 size: 13 residues. CDR1 MGHRA and CDR2 YSYEKL come from the germline V gene. CDR3 loop: CASSQARAGNLFF. CDR3 DNA sequence: TGCGCCAGCAGCCAGGCCCGAGCGGGGAATCTGTTTTTT.

The chain couples TRBV5-1 to TRBJ1-1, with a tentative D call TRBD1 (5 bases). Germline V gene sequence: CDR1 SGHRS, CDR2 YFSETQ. The CDR3 has 15 residues. V dropped 3 bases and J dropped 2 bases, with 14 bases sitting between them. The CDR3 DNA reads TGCGCCAGCAGCTCCCGGGGGGGGAACAACACTGAAGCTTTCTTT. Encoded protein: CASSSRGGNNTEAFF.

This clone was seen just once. The genes are TRBV9 and TRBJ2-7; maybe TRBD2 (6 bases). The CDR3 is made up of 13 amino acids. Per germline, CDR1 SGDLS and CDR2 YYNGEE. The V end lost 3 bases, the J end lost 4 bases, and 11 bases lay between the germline ends. Written as DNA, the CDR3 is TGTGCCAGCAGCGAGGGTGGGGGGTACGAGCAGTACTTC. Its translation is CASSEGGGYEQYF.

V and J are TRBV25-1 and TRBJ1-1; D remains ambiguous. Between the trimmed V and J ends, which lost 6 bases and 4 bases, there was a span of 9 bases. CDR1 is MGHDK, CDR2 SYGVNS, per germline. The CDR3 is made up of 12 amino acids. DNA of the CDR3: TGTGCCAGCAGGGGCACTCCCACTGAAGCTTTCTTT. Its protein product is CASRGTPTEAFF.

This chain links TRBV21-1 with TRBJ1-2; TRBD1, as called in the table, went unchecked against the DNA. TRBV21-1 is marked as a pseudogene. The CDR3 runs 13 residues. The CDR3 DNA follows: TGTGCCAGCCCCGCAGGGGCCAACTATGGCTACACCTTC. The encoded protein is CASPAGANYGYTF.

The chain combines TRBV6-1 with TRBJ1-4, with D maybe TRBD1 (6 bases). Trimming removed 2 bases from V and 0 bases from J, with 7 bases in between. In germline, CDR1 is MNHNS, CDR2 SASEGT. This CDR3 has 15 amino acids. The CDR3 sequence is CASSEYRATNEKLFF. The CDR3 DNA follows: TGTGCCAGCAGTGAATACAGGGCAACTAATGAAAAACTGTTTTTT.

This chain joins TRBV6-6 and TRBJ2-7, with a weak D call TRBD1 (6 bases). The CDR3 is 14 amino acids. Germline V gene sequence: CDR1 MNHNY, CDR2 SVGAGI (reference sequence). V was cut by 6 bases and J by 1 base, with 13 bases left in between. Written as DNA, the CDR3 is TGTGCCAGCAGAAACGCGGACAGTTCCTACGAGCAGTACTTC. Translating gives CASRNADSSYEQYF.

J is TRBJ1-4 and V is TRBV4-1, with 8 bases lining up with TRBD1. With V trimmed by 2 bases and J by 8 bases, 10 bases remained unmatched. The CDR3 extends over 16 amino acids. The germline V gene encodes CDR1 MGHRA and CDR2 YSYEKL. The CDR3 protein is CASSQNFRQGREKLFF. In nucleotides, the CDR3 is TGCGCCAGCAGCCAAAATTTCCGACAGGGGCGAGAAAAACTGTTTTTT.

The CDR3 reads CASSGGGTGTGEAFF. CDR3 sequence (DNA): TGCGCCAGCAGCGGGGGAGGGACGGGGACGGGTGAAGCTTTCTTT. The chain joins TRBV5-1 to TRBJ1-1, with D possibly being TRBD1 (5 bases). The CDR3 totals 15 residues. The V end lost 4 bases, the J end lost 7 bases, and 20 bases lay between the germline ends. Per germline, CDR1 SGHRS and CDR2 YFSETQ. The complete variable domain, with remaining parts taken from reference TRBV5-1 and TRBJ1-1, reads KAGVTQTPRYLIKTRGQQVTLSCSPISGHRSVSWYQQTPGQGLQFLFEYFSETQRNKGNFPGRFSGRQFSNSRSEMNVSTLELGDSALYLCASSGGGTGTGEAFFGQGTRLTVV.

The V gene is TRBV28, the J gene TRBJ2-7, with TRBD1 as a possible D gene (6 bases). The CDR3 sequence is 15 residues long. Germline V CDR1 and CDR2: MDHEN, SYDVKM. V lost 5 bases and J lost 1, with 15 bases in between. The CDR3 here is CASSKSWTESYEQYF. The DNA of the CDR3 is TGTGCCAGCAGTAAAAGCTGGACAGAGTCCTACGAGCAGTACTTC.

V usage is TRBV4-1 and J usage is TRBJ1-5, with D possibly being TRBD1 (5 bases). Germline CDR1 MGHRA, CDR2 YSYEKL. The CDR3 runs 15 residues. V was clipped by 6 bases and J by 6 bases, with 18 bases between them. This CDR3 reads CASSQTWGVAQPQHF. CDR3 DNA: TGCGCCAGCAGTCAAACTTGGGGGGTAGCTCAGCCCCAGCATTTT.

The chain links TRBV5-8 to TRBJ1-4; tentatively, D is TRBD1 (6 bases). The CDR3 runs 16 residues. Trimming left V 6 bases short and J 0 bases short, with 15 bases between. Per germline, CDR1 SGHTS and CDR2 YDEGEE. The CDR3: CASNNGRGTTNEKLFF. The CDR3 DNA reads as TGTGCCAGCAATAATGGCAGGGGCACAACTAATGAAAAACTGTTTTTT.

V and J are TRBV10-3 and TRBJ2-1; TRBD1 matches 7 bases. CDR1 and CDR2 (germline): ENHRY, SYGVKD. The CDR3 is 15 amino acids. The ends lost 3 bases at V and 2 bases at J; junction bases unmatched: 4. For the CDR3, the DNA is TGTGCCATCAGTGAACCGGGACAGCCCTACAATGAGCAGTTCTTC. Amino acid sequence: CAISEPGQPYNEQFF.